Included here is one T cell receptor beta chain sequence, with context. Assay: immunoSEQ multiplex PCR; the TCRdb copy retains only in-frame clones and omits some. The sample shows roughly 60,000 clones, 75% to 85% of them seen only once. This CDR3 region has 13 residues. CDR1 MNHEY and CDR2 SVGEGT come from the germline V gene. The V end was cut by 6 bases, the J end by 6 bases, with 12 bases between. This record belongs to a study of blood T cell repertoires in COVID-19. Across the whole study: Researchers got acute and convalescent COVID-19 samples from the United States, Italy and Spain. From T cells, B-cell-depleted T cells, or PBMCs came the material, which was cDNA or gDNA.

The specimen sequenced was peripheral blood. The gene calls are TRBV6-2 or TRBV6-3 and TRBJ1-5; TRBD1 might be the D (5 bases). The TCR comes from a human donor in a cohort sampled during active COVID-19. Written as DNA, the CDR3 is TGTGCCAGCAGCCCACTCAGGGTTCAGCCCCAGCATTTT. This translates into CASSPLRVQPQHF.